The 3 T cell receptor beta chains reported below all come from one sample, sequenced in a study of blood T cell repertoires in COVID-19. Using immunoSEQ multiplex PCR, the repertoire was profiled, and TCRdb retains in-frame clones only, with some absent. The sample has around 81,000 clones, roughly 80% seen once. The sample taken for sequencing was peripheral blood. These receptors were taken from a man aged 80 or over with acute or convalescent COVID-19.

This clone appeared a few times. The genes are TRBV10-3 and TRBJ1-1; TRBD1 aligns across 7 bases. The CDR3 contains 15 residues. Trimming at V came to 2 bases and at J to 10 bases, leaving 13 bases not matched to a gene. CDR1 and CDR2 from the germline V gene are ENHRY and SYGVKD. This chain's CDR3 is CAISEEMRQGSGAFF. CDR3 nucleotide sequence: TGTGCCATCAGTGAGGAGATGAGACAGGGCAGCGGAGCTTTCTTT.

The J gene is TRBJ1-1, the V gene TRBV5-8, with D hard to call. The CDR3 sequence is 13 residues long. Germline V gene lookup returns CDR1 SGHTS and CDR2 YDEGEE. V was trimmed by 1 base and J by 0 bases, leaving 4 bases between them. The CDR3 region is CASSLSVNTEAFF. For the CDR3, the DNA is TGTGCCAGCAGCTTGTCTGTGAACACTGAAGCTTTCTTT. The full variable domain, rest sourced from reference TRBV5-8 and TRBJ1-1, is EAGVTQSPTHLIKTRGQQATLRCSPISGHTSVYWYQQALGLGLQFLLWYDEGEERNRGNFPPRFSGRQFPNYSSELNVNALELEDSALYLCASSLSVNTEAFFGQGTRLTVV.

The chain couples TRBV6-2 or TRBV6-3 to TRBJ2-5; 8 bases align to TRBD1. The CDR3 length is 15 residues. V trimming: 5 bases; J trimming: 2 bases; junction bases outside the gene matches: 7. Germline lookup yields CDR1 MNHEY and CDR2 SVGEGT. In DNA form, the CDR3 reads TGTGCCAGCAGTACGGGACAGGTTCGTCAAGAGACCCAGTACTTC. Its protein is CASSTGQVRQETQYF.